These 23 T cell receptor beta chains originate from one sample sequenced in a study of identical twins. MiXCR was run by TCRdb on the 5' RACE reads, yielding one entry per CDR3 protein. Of hundreds of thousands of distinct CDR3 sequences in the sample, approximately 6.1% were seen once. The source material was naive T cells sorted from blood. The origin of the receptors is a man younger than 30 in good health.

V usage is TRBV29-1 and J usage is TRBJ2-1; tentatively, D is TRBD1 (8 bases). Germline CDR1 reads SQVTM; CDR2 reads ANQGSEA. This CDR3 comprises 14 residues. The V and J ends lost 2 bases and 6 bases respectively, with 14 bases between them. DNA for the CDR3: TGCAGCGTTGAACCCACAGGGGGGGCCAATGAGCAGTTCTTC. Its protein is CSVEPTGGANEQFF.

This clonotype was counted at least ten times. The V call is TRBV5-1, the J call TRBJ1-5; 8 nucleotides align to TRBD1. Trimming took 0 bases from V and 7 from J; bases not matched to a gene: 3. The CDR3 totals 14 residues. The V gene's germline CDR1 is SGHRS and CDR2 YFSETQ. In DNA form, the CDR3 reads TGCGCCAGCAGCTTGGACAGGGGGAGCCAGCCCCAGCATTTT. Amino acid sequence: CASSLDRGSQPQHF.

This clonotype was seen a handful of times. The chain is built from TRBV5-1 and TRBJ2-7; the match to TRBD1 covers 9 bases. The CDR3 is 15 residues long. Germline V lookup: CDR1 SGHRS, CDR2 YFSETQ. J gave up 7 bases and V 3 bases, and 11 bases lay outside the gene matches. The CDR3 DNA reads TGCGCCAGCAGCTACCTACGACAGGGGGTCGGTGAGCAGTACTTC. Protein: CASSYLRQGVGEQYF.

A few counts support this clonotype. The rearrangement joins TRBV7-9 to TRBJ1-2; D is uncertain. The germline gives CDR1 SEHNR, CDR2 FQNEAQ (reference sequence). The CDR3 consists of 13 residues. Trimming shortened V by 6 bases and J by 8 bases, and 16 bases separated the two germline ends. In DNA form, the CDR3 reads TGTGCCAGCAGTAGACTGGGTGGTACCGGCTACACCTTC. Its protein product is CASSRLGGTGYTF.

This clonotype has ten or more counts. The V call is TRBV27, the J call TRBJ2-1; 7 nucleotides agree with TRBD2. CDR1 is MNHEY and CDR2 is SMNVEV in the germline V gene (reference sequence). The V gene end was trimmed by 7 bases and the J gene end by 12 bases; junction bases not matched to a gene: 12. The CDR3 loop spans 13 amino acids. CDR3 region: CASTPTGGTGQFF. CDR3 DNA sequence: TGTGCCAGCACCCCCACGGGGGGTACAGGGCAGTTCTTC.

The V gene is TRBV5-5, the J gene TRBJ2-5; 7 bases fit TRBD1. With 4 bases clipped from V and 5 bases from J, the junction kept 8 bases outside the gene matches. Germline CDR1 is SGHKS and CDR2 is YYEKEE (reference sequence). This CDR3 comprises 14 residues. The CDR3 sequence is CASSSGQAVETQYF. The CDR3 DNA is TGTGCCAGCAGCAGCGGACAGGCGGTCGAGACCCAGTACTTC.

The chain is built from TRBV4-1 and TRBJ2-1; no firm D call. V was pared by 6 bases and J by 4 bases, with 13 bases between. The CDR3 is 14 residues long. CDR1 is MGHRA, CDR2 YSYEKL, per germline. DNA of the CDR3: TGCGCCAGCAGTCCTCTCGTGGGATACAATGAGCAGTTCTTC. Translated, it gives CASSPLVGYNEQFF.

This clonotype has more than one count but fewer than ten. The CDR3 protein is CASSYSRHSSSVPFF. CDR3 sequence (DNA): TGTGCCAGCAGTTACTCGAGACACTCATCCTCTGTTCCGTTTTTT. The chain has TRBV6-2 or TRBV6-3 and TRBJ1-4; D is uncertain. Per the germline V gene, CDR1 is MNHEY and CDR2 is SVGEGT. The V and J ends lost 0 bases and 16 bases respectively, with 21 bases between them. The CDR3 spans 15 residues.

A few counts support this clonotype. The chain has TRBV11-2 and TRBJ2-7; TRBD2 might be the D (6 bases). The germline V gene encodes CDR1 SGHAT and CDR2 FQNNGV. The length of the CDR3 is 18 residues. Trimming cost V 2 bases and J 1 base, with 21 bases left between them. CDR3 residues: CASSLTVPWKRVSYEQYF. The CDR3 DNA reads TGTGCCAGCAGCTTAACCGTTCCCTGGAAGCGGGTATCCTACGAGCAGTACTTC.

This clonotype appeared a few times. V and J are TRBV18 and TRBJ1-1; possible D gene TRBD1, 6 bases. V was clipped by 3 bases and J by 2 bases, with 13 bases between them. CDR1 KGHSH and CDR2 LQKENI come from the germline V gene. The CDR3 has 15 residues. The CDR3 loop reads CASSPGPQGNTEAFF. The CDR3 DNA sequence: TGTGCCAGCTCACCTGGTCCACAGGGCAACACTGAAGCTTTCTTT. Full variable domain (missing parts from reference TRBV18 and TRBJ1-1): NAGVMQNPRHLVRRRGQEARLRCSPMKGHSHVYWYRQLPEEGLKFMVYLQKENIIDESGMPKERFSAEFPKEGPSILRIQQVVRGDSAAYFCASSPGPQGNTEAFFGQGTRLTVV.

This clonotype has at least ten counts. CDR3 sequence: CATSERGIAEAFF. CDR3 sequence (DNA): TGTGCCACCAGTGAAAGGGGGATCGCTGAAGCTTTCTTT. The V call is TRBV24-1, the J call TRBJ1-1; weak D call: TRBD1 (6 bases). The CDR3 totals 13 residues. With 4 bases removed from V and 6 bases from J, the gap between germline ends came to 11 bases. The germline V gene encodes CDR1 KGHDR and CDR2 SFDVKD.

This clonotype was counted a few times. The genes are TRBV5-6 and TRBJ1-5; a weak D match, TRBD1 (6 bases). Looked up from germline, CDR1 is SGHDT and CDR2 is YYEEEE. Trimming removed 4 bases at V and 3 bases at J, with 14 bases between. The CDR3 has 15 residues. The DNA of the CDR3 is TGTGCCAGCAGCACCAGACAGGCCCACAATCAGCCCCAGCATTTT. Residues: CASSTRQAHNQPQHF.

There are many counts of this clonotype. The chain employs TRBV27 and TRBJ2-3, with TRBD2 as a possible D gene (5 bases). Germline CDR1 MNHEY, CDR2 SMNVEV (reference sequence). Trimming shortened V by 8 bases and J by 2 bases, and 14 bases separated the two germline ends. The CDR3 is 14 residues long. Written as DNA, the CDR3 is TGTGCCAGCTCAGTTTCGGGGTTCACAGATACGCAGTATTTT. Its protein product is CASSVSGFTDTQYF.

This clonotype was recorded at least ten times. The rearrangement joins TRBV24-1 to TRBJ2-2; D uncertain. Per germline, CDR1 KGHDR and CDR2 SFDVKD. This CDR3 is 13 amino acids long. The V end lost 2 bases, the J end lost 6 bases, and 6 bases lay between the germline ends. The CDR3 loop reads CATSDSAPGELFF. The CDR3 DNA sequence: TGTGCCACCAGTGATTCAGCCCCCGGGGAGCTGTTTTTT.

This chain joins TRBV20-1 and TRBJ2-3; 8 positions agree with TRBD2. This CDR3 has 13 amino acids. V dropped 8 bases and J dropped 1; count of bases not matched to a gene: 5. Germline V gene data show CDR1 as DFQATT and CDR2 as SNEGSKA (reference sequence). This chain's CDR3 is CSLASGRTDTQYF. CDR3 in DNA: TGCAGTTTGGCTAGCGGGCGCACAGATACGCAGTATTTT.

This clonotype was seen more than once but under ten times. The chain has TRBV9 and TRBJ2-1, with 10 bases that match TRBD2. V was clipped by 3 bases and J by 4 bases; unmatched bases: 7. The germline V gene has CDR1 SGDLS and CDR2 YYNGEE. The CDR3 is made up of 16 amino acids. CDR3 region: CASSASGRAHYNEQFF. The CDR3 nucleotides are TGTGCCAGCAGCGCCAGCGGGAGGGCCCATTACAATGAGCAGTTCTTC.

This clonotype has just a few counts. The CDR3 here is CASSFIASKEQYV. CDR3 DNA: TGTGCCAGCAGCTTCATTGCCTCGAAAGAGCAGTACGTC. The J gene is TRBJ2-7, the V gene TRBV7-9, with D unresolved. Germline CDR1 and CDR2: SEHNR and FQNEAQ (reference sequence). V lost 3 bases and J lost 7, with 13 bases in between. The CDR3 contains 13 residues.

This clonotype has only a few counts. V usage is TRBV28 and J usage is TRBJ2-7; D call uncertain. The germline V gene encodes CDR1 MDHEN and CDR2 SYDVKM. The CDR3 is made up of 13 amino acids. V dropped 1 base and J dropped 3 bases, with 7 bases sitting between them. The CDR3 spells CASSLSVNYEQYF. The CDR3 nucleotides are TGTGCCAGCAGTTTATCGGTAAACTACGAGCAGTACTTC.

This clonotype appeared many times. The genes are TRBV29-1 and TRBJ2-1, with 7 bases identical to TRBD2. V dropped 3 bases and J dropped 6; count of bases not matched to a gene: 8. Germline loops: CDR1 SQVTM, CDR2 ANQGSEA. This CDR3 has 14 amino acids. CDR3 amino acids: CSVDRAGVFNEQFF. For the CDR3, the DNA is TGCAGCGTTGATCGCGCGGGAGTTTTCAATGAGCAGTTCTTC.

This clonotype was picked up many times. The chain links TRBV4-2 to TRBJ1-1; 8 bases line up with TRBD1. CDR1 and CDR2 (germline): LGHNA, YNFKEQ. The CDR3 covers 15 residues. Germline trimming cut 3 bases from V and 0 bases from J; bases unmatched to any gene: 3. The DNA for the CDR3 is TGTGCCAGCAGCCAGCAGACAGGGGTGAACACTGAAGCTTTCTTT. This encodes CASSQQTGVNTEAFF.

The chain has TRBV12-3 or TRBV12-4 and TRBJ1-1; 7 bases agree with TRBD1. V gave up 6 bases and J gave up 7 bases; unmatched junction bases: 11. CDR3 length: 14 amino acids. CDR3 protein: CASRTRDRRFEAFF. CDR3 sequence (DNA): TGTGCCAGCAGGACCCGGGACAGAAGGTTTGAAGCTTTCTTT.

The chain employs TRBV10-2 and TRBJ1-6; the D is unclear. In germline, CDR1 is WSHSY, CDR2 SAAADI. Trimming removed 3 bases at V and 7 bases at J, with 7 bases between. There are 13 residues in the CDR3. In nucleotides, the CDR3 is TGCGCCAGCAGTGAAGGCAACAATTCACCCCTCCACTTT. It translates to CASSEGNNSPLHF.

This clonotype was counted between two and nine times. The V call is TRBV27, the J call TRBJ2-5; weak D call: TRBD2 (6 bases). V lost 5 bases to trimming and J lost 11 bases, with 18 bases between them. From germline, CDR1 is MNHEY and CDR2 SMNVEV (reference sequence). There are 13 residues in the CDR3. The CDR3 nucleotides are TGTGCCAGCAGTCTGGGGACTGCGGAGATGCAGTACTTC. It translates to CASSLGTAEMQYF.